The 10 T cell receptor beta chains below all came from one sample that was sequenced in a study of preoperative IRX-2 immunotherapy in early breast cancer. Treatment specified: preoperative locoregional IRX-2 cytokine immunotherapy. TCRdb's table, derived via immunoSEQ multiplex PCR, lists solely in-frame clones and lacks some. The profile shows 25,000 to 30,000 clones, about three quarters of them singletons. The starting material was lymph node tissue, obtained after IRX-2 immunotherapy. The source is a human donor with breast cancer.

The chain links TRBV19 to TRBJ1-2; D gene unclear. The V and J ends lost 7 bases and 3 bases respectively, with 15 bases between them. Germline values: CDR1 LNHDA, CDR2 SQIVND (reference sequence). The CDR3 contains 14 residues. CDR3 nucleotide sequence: TGTGCCAGTACCCTGGGTCCGACTTACTATGGCTACACCTTC. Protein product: CASTLGPTYYGYTF.

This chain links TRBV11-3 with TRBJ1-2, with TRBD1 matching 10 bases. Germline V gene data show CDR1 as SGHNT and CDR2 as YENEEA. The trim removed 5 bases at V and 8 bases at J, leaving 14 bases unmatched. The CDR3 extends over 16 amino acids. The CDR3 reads CASSLNTDRGLGGYTF. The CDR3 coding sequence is TGTGCCAGCAGCCTAAACACCGACAGGGGGCTTGGCGGCTACACCTTC.

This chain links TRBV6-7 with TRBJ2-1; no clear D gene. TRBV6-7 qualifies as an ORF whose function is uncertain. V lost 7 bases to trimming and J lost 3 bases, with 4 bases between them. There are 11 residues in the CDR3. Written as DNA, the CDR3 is TGTGCCAGCACATACTACAATGAGCAGTTCTTC. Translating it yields CASTYYNEQFF.

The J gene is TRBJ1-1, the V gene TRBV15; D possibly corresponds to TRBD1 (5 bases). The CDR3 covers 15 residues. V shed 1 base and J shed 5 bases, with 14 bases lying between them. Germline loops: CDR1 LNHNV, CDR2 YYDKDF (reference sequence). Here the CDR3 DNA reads TGTGCCACCAGCAGAGGGACGGGGGGTAGGACTGAAGCTTTCTTT. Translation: CATSRGTGGRTEAFF.

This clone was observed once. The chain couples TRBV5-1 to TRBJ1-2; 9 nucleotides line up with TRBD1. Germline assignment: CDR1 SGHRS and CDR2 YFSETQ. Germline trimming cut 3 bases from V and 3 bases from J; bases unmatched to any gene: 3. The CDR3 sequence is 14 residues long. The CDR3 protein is CASSWGDRDYGYTF. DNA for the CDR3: TGCGCCAGCAGCTGGGGGGACAGGGACTATGGCTACACCTTC.

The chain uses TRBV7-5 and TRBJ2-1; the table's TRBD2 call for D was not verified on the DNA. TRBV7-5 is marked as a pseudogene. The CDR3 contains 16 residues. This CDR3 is CASSTGLAGEDGEQFF. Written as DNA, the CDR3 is TGTGCCAGCAGCACGGGACTAGCGGGAGAGGACGGTGAGCAGTTCTTC.

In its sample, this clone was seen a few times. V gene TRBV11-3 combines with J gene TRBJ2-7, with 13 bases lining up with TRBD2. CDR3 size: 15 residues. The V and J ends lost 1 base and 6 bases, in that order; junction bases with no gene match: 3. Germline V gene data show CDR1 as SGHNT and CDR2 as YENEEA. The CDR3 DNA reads TGTGCCAGCAGCTTAGGACTAGCGGGAGGCGGCGAGCAGTACTTC. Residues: CASSLGLAGGGEQYF.

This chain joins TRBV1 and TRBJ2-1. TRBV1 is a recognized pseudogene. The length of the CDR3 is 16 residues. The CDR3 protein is CASSQGKDFFYNEQFF. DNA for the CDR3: TGCGCCAGCAGCCAAGGGAAGGATTTCTTCTACAATGAGCAGTTCTTC.

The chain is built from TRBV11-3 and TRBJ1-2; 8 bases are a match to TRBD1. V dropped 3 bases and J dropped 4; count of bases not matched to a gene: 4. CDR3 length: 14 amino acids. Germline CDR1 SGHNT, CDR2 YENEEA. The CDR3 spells CASSLDRVGYGYTF. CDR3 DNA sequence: TGTGCCAGCAGCTTGGACAGGGTCGGCTATGGCTACACCTTC.

The CDR3, as DNA: TGTGCCAGCAGTTTGAGGGCGGGAGCAATGTACGAGCAGTACTTC. This gives the protein CASSLRAGAMYEQYF. The chain employs TRBV28 and TRBJ2-7; 7 bases match TRBD2. From germline, CDR1 is MDHEN and CDR2 SYDVKM. The CDR3 is 15 residues long. V shed 3 bases and J 4 bases; nucleotides not matched to a gene: 9.